The 12 T cell receptor beta chains reported below all come from one sample, sequenced in a study of T cell repertoires in cytomegalovirus infection. One entry per CDR3 protein, called by TCRdb with MiXCR from the reads. The table lists hundreds of thousands of distinct CDR3 sequences, 22% of them singletons, with 18% in the top ten. Sequencing was carried out using CD8+ T cells from PBMCs. These TCRs come from a human donor in good health (CMV status not recorded). Some clones in this sample may be carry-over from other donors' samples.

The chain uses TRBV27 and TRBJ2-3, with a weak D call TRBD2 (6 bases). Trimming took off 7 bases at V and 14 bases at J, with 22 bases between the two ends. This CDR3 comprises 13 residues. Germline V gene data show CDR1 as MNHEY and CDR2 as SMNVEV (reference sequence). CDR3 nucleotides: TGTGCCAGCACTAAAGAGCGGGCCGGTCGATGGTATTTT. The encoded protein is CASTKERAGRWYF.

This clonotype was recorded a few times. V gene TRBV20-1 combines with J gene TRBJ2-3; D possibly corresponds to TRBD2 (6 bases). The ends were cut back, 5 bases at V and 0 bases at J, with 21 bases in the middle. CDR1 and CDR2 from the germline V gene are DFQATT and SNEGSKA (reference sequence). The CDR3 contains 17 residues. CDR3 region: CSARKTGDRISTDTQYF. The CDR3 coding sequence is TGCAGTGCTCGTAAAACGGGGGACCGCATAAGCACAGATACGCAGTATTTT.

This clonotype was found a few times. This chain connects TRBV20-1 to TRBJ1-4; D uncertain. Germline V gives CDR1 DFQATT, CDR2 SNEGSKA (reference sequence). The ends were cut back, 2 bases at V and 3 bases at J, with 13 bases in the middle. This CDR3 is built from 15 residues. CDR3 sequence reads: CSARNGAGANEKLFF. The CDR3 nucleotides read TGCAGTGCTAGAAACGGCGCCGGGGCTAATGAAAAACTGTTTTTT.

The V call is TRBV12-3 or TRBV12-4, the J call TRBJ2-1; possibly TRBD1 for D (6 bases). V shed 5 bases and J shed 6 bases, with 11 bases lying between them. CDR3 length: 13 amino acids. The CDR3 region has the DNA TGTGCCAGCAGTGAACAGGGTGTCAATGAGCAGTTCTTC. Residues: CASSEQGVNEQFF.

The V and J genes are TRBV12-3 or TRBV12-4 and TRBJ1-2; D is perhaps TRBD1 (6 bases). V was clipped by 10 bases and J by 8 bases, with 11 bases between them. CDR3 length: 10 residues. The CDR3 protein is CAITGSGYTF. CDR3 in DNA: TGTGCCATCACAGGGAGCGGCTACACCTTC.

This clonotype has at least ten counts. J is TRBJ2-3 and V is TRBV7-9; D is possibly TRBD1 or TRBD2 (6 bases each). The CDR3 runs 16 residues. Per germline, CDR1 SEHNR and CDR2 FQNEAQ (reference sequence). V lost 0 bases, J lost 0 bases, and 10 bases lay in between. CDR3 sequence (DNA): TGTGCCAGCAGCTTAGCCGGGGGCCCTAGCACAGATACGCAGTATTTT. Translating it yields CASSLAGGPSTDTQYF.

This clonotype was seen more than once but under ten times. The chain is built from TRBV5-6 and TRBJ2-3, with D maybe TRBD2 (6 bases). Germline V gives CDR1 SGHDT, CDR2 YYEEEE. V was clipped by 3 bases and J by 1 base, with 18 bases between them. The CDR3 is made up of 17 amino acids. As DNA, the CDR3 is TGTGCCAGCAGCTCCTACTCGACTAGATTGGGCACAGATACGCAGTATTTT. Its translation is CASSSYSTRLGTDTQYF.

This clonotype showed up many times. The V and J genes are TRBV7-9 and TRBJ2-5; unclear D gene. The germline V gene encodes CDR1 SEHNR and CDR2 FQNEAQ (reference sequence). The CDR3 totals 12 residues. Trimming took off 6 bases at V and 5 bases at J, with 10 bases between the two ends. The DNA for the CDR3 is TGTGCCAGCAGTCGGACCGGGGAGACCCAGTACTTC. Its translation: CASSRTGETQYF.

J is TRBJ2-1 and V is TRBV27; D remains unclear. CDR3 size: 12 residues. The germline V gene has CDR1 MNHEY and CDR2 SMNVEV (reference sequence). V gave up 7 bases and J gave up 4 bases, with 8 bases separating them. CDR3 coding DNA: TGTGCCAGCAACACCCCTTACAATGAGCAGTTCTTC. Translating gives CASNTPYNEQFF.

The CDR3 is CASSIPGLANEQFF. As DNA, the CDR3 is TGTGCCAGCAGTATACCGGGACTGGCGAATGAGCAGTTCTTC. The gene calls are TRBV6-6 and TRBJ2-1, with D possibly TRBD2 on 6 matching bases. Trimming cost V 5 bases and J 7 bases, with 15 bases left between them. There are 14 residues in the CDR3. Germline V gives CDR1 MNHNY, CDR2 SVGAGI (reference sequence).

This clonotype appeared a few times. V and J are TRBV4-1 and TRBJ2-7; TRBD1 or TRBD2 may be the D gene (5 bases each). The ends were cut back, 4 bases at V and 2 bases at J, with 24 bases in the middle. Germline V CDR1 and CDR2: MGHRA, YSYEKL. The CDR3 extends over 18 amino acids. CDR3 in amino acids: CASSLLLTGSGTPYEQYF. Written as DNA, the CDR3 is TGCGCCAGCAGCCTACTATTGACGGGATCAGGGACCCCCTACGAGCAGTACTTC.

This clonotype was detected once. The chain combines TRBV7-9 with TRBJ1-2; D not resolved. Germline-derived CDR1 and CDR2 are SEHNR and FQNEAQ (reference sequence). CDR3 length: 13 residues. Trimming shortened V by 5 bases and J by 0 bases, and 7 bases separated the two germline ends. CDR3 nucleotides: TGTGCCAGCAGCCATGGCCCTAACTATGGCTACACCTTC. Residues: CASSHGPNYGYTF.